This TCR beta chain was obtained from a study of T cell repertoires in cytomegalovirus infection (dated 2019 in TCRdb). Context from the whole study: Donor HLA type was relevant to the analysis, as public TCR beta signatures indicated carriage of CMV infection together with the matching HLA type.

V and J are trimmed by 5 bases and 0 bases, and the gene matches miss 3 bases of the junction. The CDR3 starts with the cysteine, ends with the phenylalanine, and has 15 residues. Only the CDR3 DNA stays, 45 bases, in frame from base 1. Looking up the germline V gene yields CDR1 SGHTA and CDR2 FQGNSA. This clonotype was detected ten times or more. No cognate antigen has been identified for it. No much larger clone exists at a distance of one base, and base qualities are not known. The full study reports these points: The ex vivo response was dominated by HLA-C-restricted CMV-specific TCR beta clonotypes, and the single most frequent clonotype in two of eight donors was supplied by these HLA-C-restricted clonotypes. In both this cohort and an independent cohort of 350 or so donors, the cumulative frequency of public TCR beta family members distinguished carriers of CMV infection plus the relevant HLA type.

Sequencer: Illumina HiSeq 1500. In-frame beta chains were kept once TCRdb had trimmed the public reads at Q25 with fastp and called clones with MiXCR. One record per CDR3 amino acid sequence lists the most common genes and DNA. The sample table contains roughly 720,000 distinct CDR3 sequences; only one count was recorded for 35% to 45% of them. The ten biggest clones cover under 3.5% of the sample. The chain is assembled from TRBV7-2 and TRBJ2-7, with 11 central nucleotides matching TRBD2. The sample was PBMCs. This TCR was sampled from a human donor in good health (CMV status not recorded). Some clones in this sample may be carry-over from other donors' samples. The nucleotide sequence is TGTGCCAGCAGCCATAGCGGGGGGGGCTCCTACGAGCAGTACTTC. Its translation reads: CASSHSGGGSYEQYF. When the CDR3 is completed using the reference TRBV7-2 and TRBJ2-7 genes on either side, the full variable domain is GAGVSQSPSNKVTEKGKDVELRCDPISGHTALYWYRQSLGQGLEFLIYFQGNSAPDKSGLPSDRFSAERTGGSVSTLTIQRTQQEDSAVYLCASSHSGGGSYEQYFGPGTRLTVT.